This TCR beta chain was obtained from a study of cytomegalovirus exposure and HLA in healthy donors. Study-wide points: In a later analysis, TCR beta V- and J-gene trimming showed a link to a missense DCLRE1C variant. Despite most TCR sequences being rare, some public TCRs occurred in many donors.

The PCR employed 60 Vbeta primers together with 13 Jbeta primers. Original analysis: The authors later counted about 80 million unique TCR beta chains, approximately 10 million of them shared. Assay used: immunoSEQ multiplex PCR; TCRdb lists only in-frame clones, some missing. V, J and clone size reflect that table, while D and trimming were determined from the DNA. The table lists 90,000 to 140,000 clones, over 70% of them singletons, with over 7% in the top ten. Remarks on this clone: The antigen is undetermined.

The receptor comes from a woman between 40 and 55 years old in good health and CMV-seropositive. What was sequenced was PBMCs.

CDR3 loop: CASGGLEETQYF. The CDR3 nucleotides read TGTGCCAGCGGCGGACTAGAAGAGACCCAGTACTTC. The chain couples TRBV5-6 to TRBJ2-5; 7 nucleotides align to TRBD2. Germline lookup yields CDR1 SGHDT and CDR2 YYEEEE. The CDR3 is 12 amino acids. The junction had 3 bases not matched to a gene; V was cut back by 7 bases and J by 3 bases.